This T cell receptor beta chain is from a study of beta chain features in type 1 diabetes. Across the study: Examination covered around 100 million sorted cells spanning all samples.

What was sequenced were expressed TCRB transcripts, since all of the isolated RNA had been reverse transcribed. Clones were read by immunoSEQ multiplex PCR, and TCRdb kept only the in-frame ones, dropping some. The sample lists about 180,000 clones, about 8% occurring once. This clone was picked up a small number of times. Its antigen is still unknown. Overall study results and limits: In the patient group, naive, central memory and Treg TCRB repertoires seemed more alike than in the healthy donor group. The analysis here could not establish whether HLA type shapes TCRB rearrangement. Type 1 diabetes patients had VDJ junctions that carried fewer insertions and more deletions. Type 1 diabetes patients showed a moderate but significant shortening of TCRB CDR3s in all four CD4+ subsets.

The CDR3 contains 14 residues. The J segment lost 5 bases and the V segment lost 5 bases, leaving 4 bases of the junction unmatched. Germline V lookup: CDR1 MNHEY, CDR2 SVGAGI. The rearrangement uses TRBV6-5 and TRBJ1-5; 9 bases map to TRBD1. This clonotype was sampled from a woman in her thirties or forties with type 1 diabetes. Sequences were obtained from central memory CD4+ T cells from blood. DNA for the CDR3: TGTGCCAGCAGTACTCGGACAGGGGATCAGCCCCAGCATTTT. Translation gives CASSTRTGDQPQHF.